Listed below are T cell receptor beta chains from one sample, sequenced in a study of CD8 T cells in Susac syndrome. One entry per CDR3 protein results from TCRdb running MiXCR on the immunoSEQ multiplex PCR reads. The table shows tens of thousands of distinct CDR3 sequences, with approximately 96% occurring only once. Sequenced sample: CD8+ T cells from PBMCs. Source of these receptors: a human donor with Susac syndrome. Both conserved end residues are part of each CDR3. Fields, in order: D gene, clone size, V gene, J gene, CDR3 length, CDR3 DNA, CDR3 protein. The D gene is left open where the match is weak. Some rows have no size entry. The others give once, few or many, or a class for an expanded clone.

D gene: TRBD1; clone size: -; V gene: TRBV27; J gene: TRBJ1-2; CDR3 length: 14; CDR3 DNA: TGTGCCAGCAGTCCCGGACAGGGGAGCTATGGCTACACCTTC; CDR3 protein: CASSPGQGSYGYTF
D gene: -; clone size: -; V gene: TRBV5-4; J gene: TRBJ2-2; CDR3 length: 14; CDR3 DNA: TGTGCCAGCAGGATAAGGGGGTCCACCGGGGAGCTGTTTTTT; CDR3 protein: CASRIRGSTGELFF
D gene: -; clone size: -; V gene: TRBV4-2; J gene: TRBJ2-1; CDR3 length: 14; CDR3 DNA: TGTGCCAGCAGCCAAGCCCCAGGGGCGGGTGAGCAGTTCTTC; CDR3 protein: CASSQAPGAGEQFF
D gene: -; clone size: -; V gene: TRBV6-5; J gene: TRBJ2-2; CDR3 length: 13; CDR3 DNA: TGTGCCAGCAGTTACACGTTTACCGGGGAGCTGTTTTTT; CDR3 protein: CASSYTFTGELFF
D gene: -; clone size: -; V gene: TRBV20-1; J gene: TRBJ2-7; CDR3 length: 13; CDR3 DNA: TGCAGTGCTAGTAGGCCGGGCGAATACGAGCAGTACTTC; CDR3 protein: CSASRPGEYEQYF
D gene: TRBD1; clone size: -; V gene: TRBV29-1; J gene: TRBJ1-1; CDR3 length: 13; CDR3 DNA: TGCAGCGTTAGGGACAGGGTAATCACTGAAGCTTTCTTT; CDR3 protein: CSVRDRVITEAFF
D gene: TRBD1; clone size: -; V gene: TRBV11-3; J gene: TRBJ1-1; CDR3 length: 17; CDR3 DNA: TGTGCCAGCAGCTTAGGAGGGACAGGGGGCGCGGAGGCTGAAGCTTTCTTT; CDR3 protein: CASSLGGTGGAEAEAFF
D gene: -; clone size: -; V gene: TRBV15; J gene: TRBJ2-7; CDR3 length: 16; CDR3 DNA: TGTGCCACCAGCTACTCTCCCCGGGCCTCCTCCTACGAGCAGTACTTC; CDR3 protein: CATSYSPRASSYEQYF
D gene: -; clone size: -; V gene: TRBV30; J gene: TRBJ1-1; CDR3 length: 13; CDR3 DNA: TGTGCTGGGGGTCCCGACAGTTACACTGAAGCTTTCTTT; CDR3 protein: CAGGPDSYTEAFF
D gene: TRBD2; clone size: -; V gene: TRBV3-1; J gene: TRBJ2-3; CDR3 length: 18; CDR3 DNA: TGTGCCAGCAGCCAAAAGGGACTAGCGGGGGGTCGCACAGATACGCAGTATTTT; CDR3 protein: CASSQKGLAGGRTDTQYF
D gene: -; clone size: -; V gene: TRBV25-1; J gene: TRBJ1-2; CDR3 length: 12; CDR3 DNA: TGTGCCAGCAGTGAATATAGGGCAGCTCTGACCTTC; CDR3 protein: CASSEYRAALTF
D gene: -; clone size: -; V gene: TRBV5-1; J gene: TRBJ1-6; CDR3 length: 12; CDR3 DNA: TGCGCCAGCACGATCGGAAATTCACCCCTCCACTTT; CDR3 protein: CASTIGNSPLHF
D gene: -; clone size: -; V gene: TRBV6-1; J gene: TRBJ2-5; CDR3 length: 11; CDR3 DNA: TGTGCCAGCGGGCAAGCCGGGACGAAGTACTTC; CDR3 protein: CASGQAGTKYF
D gene: -; clone size: -; V gene: TRBV4-3; J gene: TRBJ1-6; CDR3 length: 16; CDR3 DNA: TGCGCCAGCAGCCAAGAAAATTGGCTGAATAATTCACCCCTCCACTTT; CDR3 protein: CASSQENWLNNSPLHF
D gene: -; clone size: -; V gene: TRBV20-1; J gene: TRBJ2-3; CDR3 length: 15; CDR3 DNA: TGCAGTGCTAGAGTGGTCGGGGTTGGCACAGATACGCAGTATTTT; CDR3 protein: CSARVVGVGTDTQYF
D gene: TRBD1; clone size: -; V gene: TRBV4-2; J gene: TRBJ2-7; CDR3 length: 13; CDR3 DNA: TGTGCCAGCAGCCACCGACAGGGAAGCGAGCAGTACTTC; CDR3 protein: CASSHRQGSEQYF
D gene: -; clone size: -; V gene: TRBV27; J gene: TRBJ1-6; CDR3 length: 13; CDR3 DNA: TGTGCCAGCAGTTTATACCCAAATTCACCCCTCCACTTT; CDR3 protein: CASSLYPNSPLHF
D gene: -; clone size: -; V gene: TRBV29-1; J gene: TRBJ1-1; CDR3 length: 13; CDR3 DNA: TGCAGCGTTGTAGGGGATGAAAACACTGAAGCTTTCTTT; CDR3 protein: CSVVGDENTEAFF
D gene: TRBD2; clone size: -; V gene: TRBV30; J gene: TRBJ2-5; CDR3 length: 16; CDR3 DNA: TGTGCCTGGAGTGGACACGGCGGGGGGGCCGTGGAGACCCAGTACTTC; CDR3 protein: CAWSGHGGGAVETQYF
D gene: -; clone size: -; V gene: TRBV7-6; J gene: TRBJ1-6; CDR3 length: 16; CDR3 DNA: TGTGCCAGCAGCTTAGGGTCAGGGACGCGGCATTCACCCCTCCACTTT; CDR3 protein: CASSLGSGTRHSPLHF
D gene: -; clone size: -; V gene: TRBV6-2/TRBV6-3; J gene: TRBJ1-1; CDR3 length: 15; CDR3 DNA: TGTGCCAGCAGTTCCGTTGGGTACCTGAACACTGAAGCTTTCTTT; CDR3 protein: CASSSVGYLNTEAFF
D gene: -; clone size: once; V gene: TRBV20-1; J gene: TRBJ2-3; CDR3 length: 14; CDR3 DNA: TGCAGTGCTAGAGACCGGGTTAATGCAGATACGCAGTATTTT; CDR3 protein: CSARDRVNADTQYF
D gene: TRBD1; clone size: -; V gene: TRBV29-1; J gene: TRBJ2-7; CDR3 length: 15; CDR3 DNA: TGCAGCGCGACGACGCTGGACAGGGGGATCTACGAGCAGTACTTC; CDR3 protein: CSATTLDRGIYEQYF
D gene: -; clone size: -; V gene: TRBV27; J gene: TRBJ1-5; CDR3 length: 16; CDR3 DNA: TGTGCCAGCAGTCCACGACCAGGCCTGTCCAATCAGCCCCAGCATTTT; CDR3 protein: CASSPRPGLSNQPQHF
D gene: -; clone size: -; V gene: TRBV2; J gene: TRBJ1-1; CDR3 length: 8; CDR3 DNA: TGTGCCAGCAGTGAAGCTTTCTTT; CDR3 protein: CASSEAFF
D gene: -; clone size: -; V gene: TRBV28; J gene: TRBJ2-3; CDR3 length: 16; CDR3 DNA: TGTGCCAGCAGTTTATTGGGAGCGGGTAGCACAGATACGCAGTATTTT; CDR3 protein: CASSLLGAGSTDTQYF
D gene: TRBD2; clone size: -; V gene: TRBV10-1; J gene: TRBJ2-1; CDR3 length: 16; CDR3 DNA: TGCGCCAGCAGTGAGTCAGGACTAGCGTCCTACAATGAGCAGTTCTTC; CDR3 protein: CASSESGLASYNEQFF
D gene: TRBD1; clone size: -; V gene: TRBV3-1; J gene: TRBJ1-4; CDR3 length: 17; CDR3 DNA: TGTGCCAGCAGCCATGGGGCAGGGGGTGCAACTAATGAAAAACTGTTTTTT; CDR3 protein: CASSHGAGGATNEKLFF
D gene: -; clone size: once; V gene: TRBV30; J gene: TRBJ1-1; CDR3 length: 15; CDR3 DNA: TGTGCCTGGAGTGTACGGGCTGGGGGGAACGCTGAAGCTTTCTTT; CDR3 protein: CAWSVRAGGNAEAFF
D gene: -; clone size: -; V gene: TRBV29-1; J gene: TRBJ1-2; CDR3 length: 14; CDR3 DNA: TGCAGCGTTGATCCGGCAGGGAGTTACTATGGCTACACCTTC; CDR3 protein: CSVDPAGSYYGYTF
D gene: TRBD1; clone size: -; V gene: TRBV20-1; J gene: TRBJ1-2; CDR3 length: 12; CDR3 DNA: TGCAGTGCTTTCTCACAGGGGGATGGCTACACCTTC; CDR3 protein: CSAFSQGDGYTF
D gene: TRBD1; clone size: -; V gene: TRBV20-1; J gene: TRBJ1-2; CDR3 length: 11; CDR3 DNA: TGCAGTGCTAGTCCTACAGGGGGATACACCTTC; CDR3 protein: CSASPTGGYTF